This TCR beta chain was sequenced for a study of cytomegalovirus exposure and HLA in healthy donors. A remark on this clone: The antigen remains undetermined.

Study-wide results and caveats: Donors belonging to an Asian-associated ancestry cluster reportedly showed fewer N-insertions in productive TCRs than the roughly 700-donor mean, according to what a later analysis found. TCR beta V- and J-gene trimming was later associated with a missense DCLRE1C variant. Most TCR sequences showed up rarely, but some public TCRs showed up in many donors.

CDR3 size: 13 residues. From germline, CDR1 is MDHEN and CDR2 SYDVKM. J lost 7 bases, V lost 6 bases, and 7 bases had no gene match. 13 Jbeta primers and 60 Vbeta primers were used for the PCR. Sequenced by immunoSEQ multiplex PCR; TCRdb stores in-frame clones only, minus some. The repertoire holds over 85,000 clones, with less than 8% as singletons. Sequenced material: PBMCs. The origin of this receptor is a man aged 50 or older in good health and CMV-seronegative. This sequence joins TRBV28 and TRBJ2-7; 9 nucleotides line up with TRBD1. DNA of the CDR3: TGTGCCAGCAGAACAGGGACAGGGTGGGAGCAGTACTTC. Its protein is CASRTGTGWEQYF.